These T cell receptor beta chains were read from a single sample in a study of T-cell reconstitution after alpha-beta-depleted transplantation in children. TCRdb analysed the PCR reads with MiXCR anew, one entry per CDR3 protein. The sample carries under 300,000 distinct CDR3 sequences, around a tenth recorded once. The material was peripheral blood, obtained 180 days after TCRalphabeta/CD19-depleted stem cell transplant. These receptor sequences come from a male patient between 2 and 15 years old who had a stem cell transplant for chronic granulomatous disease, so the T cells may come from the graft donor. Each CDR3 is given with its conserved first and last residue. D genes are given only for firm matches.

CDR3aa,v_gene,d_gene,j_gene
CSAGRTGASEAFF,TRBV20-1,TRBD1,TRBJ1-1
CASSFFGKETQYF,TRBV12-3/TRBV12-4,.,TRBJ2-5
CATSSHRMENGELFF,TRBV15,.,TRBJ2-2
CASTITLSSGANVLTF,TRBV5-1,.,TRBJ2-6
CASSQDSVYNEQFF,TRBV4-3,.,TRBJ2-1
CASSLARAATDTQYF,TRBV5-1,.,TRBJ2-3
CASSFGGADTEAFF,TRBV28,.,TRBJ1-1
CASSPIKTGEETQYF,TRBV7-9,TRBD1,TRBJ2-5
CSAPKDRKNTGELFF,TRBV20-1,.,TRBJ2-2
CASSIDSSSGNTIYF,TRBV5-5,.,TRBJ1-3
CASSPYSTLLEQYF,TRBV5-4,.,TRBJ2-7
CASSFGDEQYF,TRBV12-3/TRBV12-4,.,TRBJ2-7
CASSQDLTSGSYEQYF,TRBV4-2,TRBD2,TRBJ2-7
CASSTYGQPKTQYF,TRBV7-8,.,TRBJ2-5
CASSLFGTGLAGGPKYEQYF,TRBV28,TRBD2,TRBJ2-7
CASSLASLAGYNEQFF,TRBV5-6,.,TRBJ2-1
CASSYGSTGIFTDTQYF,TRBV6-2/TRBV6-3,TRBD1,TRBJ2-3
CSARGDSHANEQYF,TRBV20-1,.,TRBJ2-7
CASSMDLINQPQHF,TRBV19,.,TRBJ1-5
CASSYTTGRRADNEQFF,TRBV6-5,.,TRBJ2-1
CASSHFGGGVDDTQYF,TRBV4-3,TRBD2,TRBJ2-3
CASSLTSLEAFF,TRBV28,.,TRBJ1-1
CSAIAGQETQYF,TRBV20-1,TRBD2,TRBJ2-5